This T cell receptor beta chain was sequenced in a study of control samples from healthy donors and cancer patients (TCRdb year 2020). The germline V gene (reference sequence) sets CDR1 to SGHNT and CDR2 to YYREEE. The CDR3 goes from the cysteine to the phenylalanine over 14 residues. The entry retains the CDR3 DNA only, 42 bases that are in frame from base 1. V ends up 4 bases short and J 3 bases short, with an unmatched junction base count of 5. Library creation used the immunoSEQ multiplex PCR assay. TCRdb holds this immuneACCESS table with in-frame rearrangements only. Some clones are missing; in checked studies, unresolved V genes explain under half, and the rest has no known cause. The sample data list about 95,000 clones, and approximately 90% of these were observed just once. Jointly, the top ten make up 14% of the sample. A note on this clone: The target of this receptor is not known. Base qualities are missing; no much larger clone stands one base away.

The rearranged chain carries TRBV5-4 and TRBJ2-3; a stretch of 7 junction bases matches TRBD1. The source of this sequence is a woman between 65 and 79 years old in good health. The sample consisted of blood. The DNA sequence is as follows: TGTGCCAGCAGCCGAGCAGGGGGAACAGATACGCAGTATTTT. This translates into CASSRAGGTDTQYF.